Presented here are 27 T cell receptor beta chains from one specimen sequenced in a study of preoperative IRX-2 immunotherapy in early breast cancer. Profiling relied on immunoSEQ multiplex PCR, and the TCRdb table lists in-frame clones only, not all of them. The sample has approximately 31,000 clones, roughly 86% seen once; the top ten hold 1.6%. Treatment meaning: preoperative locoregional IRX-2 cytokine immunotherapy. Sequencing used tumor tissue, obtained after IRX-2 immunotherapy. These receptors were taken from a human donor with breast cancer.

The chain uses TRBV6-8 and TRBJ2-1, with TRBD1 identical over 7 bases. CDR1 is MNHGY, CDR2 SAAAGT, per germline. V shed 4 bases and J 6 bases; nucleotides not matched to a gene: 3. The length of the CDR3 is 13 residues. CDR3 bases: TGTGCCAGCAGTTCCGACAGGGCCAATGAGCAGTTCTTC. Translated: CASSSDRANEQFF.

The chain recombines TRBV30 with TRBJ1-3; D ambiguous. CDR3 length: 12 residues. The V gene lost 0 bases and the J gene lost 9 bases, with 9 bases spanning the gap. Germline V gene sequence: CDR1 GTSNPN, CDR2 SVGIG (reference sequence). The CDR3 protein is CAWSVVTGTIYF. CDR3 DNA sequence: TGTGCCTGGAGTGTAGTTACTGGCACCATATATTTT.

This clone was observed a handful of times. The chain employs TRBV10-2 and TRBJ2-7; 10 positions match TRBD1. V shed 7 bases and J 4 bases; nucleotides not matched to a gene: 4. This CDR3 comprises 13 residues. CDR1 WSHSY and CDR2 SAAADI come from the germline V gene. CDR3 sequence (DNA): TGCGCCAGCAAATCGGGACAGGGGTACGAGCAGTACTTC. Translation gives CASKSGQGYEQYF.

The gene calls are TRBV6-8 and TRBJ2-7; a possible D gene is TRBD1 (6 bases). CDR1 is MNHGY, CDR2 SAAAGT, per germline. This CDR3 comprises 12 residues. The ends were cut back, 6 bases at V and 3 bases at J, with 9 bases in the middle. Written as DNA, the CDR3 is TGTGCCAGCAGGGCAGGGGTCTACGAGCAGTACGTC. Protein sequence: CASRAGVYEQYV.

J is TRBJ2-6 and V is TRBV11-3, with D hard to call. This CDR3 has 14 amino acids. Germline loops: CDR1 SGHNT, CDR2 YENEEA. Deletions cut 4 bases from V and 3 bases from J, with 7 bases between. For the CDR3, the DNA is TGTGCCAGCAGCTACGAGTATGGGGCCAACGTCCTGACTTTC. Translation gives CASSYEYGANVLTF.

This clone was picked up a small number of times. The chain is built from TRBV4-1 and TRBJ1-1, with unresolved D. V was trimmed by 1 base and J by 6 bases, leaving 9 bases between them. The CDR3 contains 13 residues. Germline lookup yields CDR1 MGHRA and CDR2 YSYEKL. The CDR3 here is CASSQGIMAEAFF. The CDR3 DNA sequence: TGCGCCAGCAGCCAAGGGATCATGGCTGAAGCTTTCTTT.

This chain joins TRBV6-8 and TRBJ2-7; D perhaps matches TRBD1 (6 bases). Germline lookup yields CDR1 MNHGY and CDR2 SAAAGT. The CDR3 runs to 15 residues. V was clipped by 0 bases and J by 6 bases, with 15 bases between them. The CDR3 here is CASSYSAGAFIEQYV. In DNA, the CDR3 is TGTGCCAGCAGTTACTCGGCAGGGGCGTTTATCGAGCAGTACGTC.

The chain's CDR3 is CASTEPRSPLHF. The CDR3 coding sequence is TGTGCCAGCACCGAGCCTCGTTCACCCCTCCACTTT. This chain links TRBV6-8 with TRBJ1-6; D call uncertain. This CDR3 has 12 residues. V was pared by 7 bases and J by 9 bases, with 10 bases between. Germline V gene data show CDR1 as MNHGY and CDR2 as SAAAGT.

The chain uses TRBV8-2 and TRBJ2-5; the table's D call of TRBD2 was not tested on the DNA. TRBV8-2 is deemed a pseudogene. The CDR3 runs to 15 residues. The CDR3 DNA is TGTGCCAGCAGGAACAGGGGACTAGCTGGAGAGACCCAGTACTTC. Protein: CASRNRGLAGETQYF.

The V and J genes are TRBV29-1 and TRBJ1-2; D not resolved. The V gene lost 8 bases and the J gene lost 3 bases, with 16 bases spanning the gap. Germline CDR1 reads SQVTM; CDR2 reads ANQGSEA. This CDR3 spans 13 amino acids. The CDR3 coding sequence is TGCAGCTCTGTCGGAGCCGGGGACTATGGCTACACCTTC. It codes for CSSVGAGDYGYTF.

V is TRBV6-8 and J is TRBJ1-2; D is perhaps TRBD1 (5 bases). This CDR3 is built from 13 residues. The V gene lost 6 bases and the J gene lost 3 bases, with 11 bases spanning the gap. The germline V gene has CDR1 MNHGY and CDR2 SAAAGT. CDR3 sequence (DNA): TGTGCCAGCAGCTTCGACAGCTACTATGGCTACACCTTC. This sequence encodes CASSFDSYYGYTF.

This chain uses TRBV19 with TRBJ2-3, with D unclear. Trimming pared 3 bases from V and 6 bases from J, leaving 16 bases between. Germline V CDR1 and CDR2: LNHDA, SQIVND (reference sequence). The CDR3 runs to 15 residues. DNA of the CDR3: TGTGCCAGTAGTATTCGGACGGCCTTGCTTGATACGCAGTATTTT. Translating gives CASSIRTALLDTQYF. Full variable domain (rest looked up from reference TRBV19 and TRBJ2-3): DGGITQSPKYLFRKEGQNVTLSCEQNLNHDAMYWYRQDPGQGLRLIYYSQIVNDFQKGDIAEGYSVSREKKESFPLTVTSAQKNPTAFYLCASSIRTALLDTQYFGPGTRLTVL.

The count of this clone is one. The chain is built from TRBV6-8 and TRBJ2-5, with D perhaps being TRBD1 or TRBD2 (5 bases each). This CDR3 comprises 14 residues. Per the germline V gene, CDR1 is MNHGY and CDR2 is SAAAGT. V was cut by 8 bases and J by 1 base, with 14 bases left in between. CDR3 nucleotide sequence: TGTGCCAGCTGGGGAGAGGGGTCCCAAGAGACCCAGTACTTC. Translation gives CASWGEGSQETQYF.

The V gene is TRBV6-8, the J gene TRBJ1-1; no definite D call. The CDR3 covers 13 residues. Germline V gene lookup returns CDR1 MNHGY and CDR2 SAAAGT. V was trimmed by 7 bases and J by 10 bases, leaving 19 bases between them. CDR3 sequence reads: CASKGMVKRRAFF. Here the CDR3 DNA reads TGTGCCAGCAAGGGCATGGTAAAGAGAAGAGCTTTCTTT.

The chain is built from TRBV11-3 and TRBJ2-3, with 11 bases identical to TRBD2. Looked up from germline, CDR1 is SGHNT and CDR2 is YENEEA. The V gene end was trimmed by 5 bases and the J gene end by 3 bases; junction bases not matched to a gene: 13. This CDR3 is built from 18 residues. Written as DNA, the CDR3 is TGTGCCAGCAGCCTTAAGACTTTAGCGGGGGGGCGTACAGATACGCAGTATTTT. This gives the protein CASSLKTLAGGRTDTQYF.

The J gene is TRBJ2-1, the V gene TRBV18; D is unclear. Trimming left V 3 bases short and J 5 bases short, with 17 bases between. This CDR3 region has 16 residues. The germline CDR1 and CDR2 sequences are KGHSH and LQKENI. The CDR3 here is CASSPLPITGHNEQFF. The CDR3 DNA sequence: TGTGCCAGCTCACCTTTGCCGATAACCGGGCACAATGAGCAGTTCTTC.

The chain links TRBV6-8 to TRBJ2-1; D is possibly TRBD1 (7 bases). Germline V gene data show CDR1 as MNHGY and CDR2 as SAAAGT. V was pared by 2 bases and J by 4 bases, with 15 bases between. CDR3 length: 16 amino acids. The CDR3 DNA sequence: TGTGCCAGCAGTTACCTAGGCAGGGGGGCTTACAATGAGCAGTTCTTC. This gives the protein CASSYLGRGAYNEQFF.

V gene TRBV7-1 combines with J gene TRBJ1-1, with D perhaps matching TRBD1 (5 bases). TRBV7-1 is classed as an ORF, of uncertain function. V was shortened by 5 bases and J by 4 bases, with 11 bases between the two germline ends. The CDR3 totals 13 residues. The CDR3 nucleotides are TGTGCCAGCAGCCCGCGGACAACCACTGAAGCTTTCTTT. Translated: CASSPRTTTEAFF.

V and J are TRBV7-6 and TRBJ2-1; unclear D gene. The ends were cut back, 4 bases at V and 6 bases at J, with 13 bases in the middle. CDR1 is SGHVS, CDR2 FNYEAQ, per germline. The length of the CDR3 is 14 residues. CDR3: CASSSDIRVNEQFF. CDR3 nucleotides: TGTGCCAGCAGCTCCGATATTAGGGTCAATGAGCAGTTCTTC.

V is TRBV18 and J is TRBJ1-3, with D perhaps matching TRBD1 (6 bases). There are 17 residues in the CDR3. CDR1 KGHSH and CDR2 LQKENI come from the germline V gene. Trimming took 3 bases from V and 2 from J, leaving 17 bases between them. The CDR3, as DNA: TGTGCCAGCTCACCTCGACAGGTTCAGGGGCCTGGAAACACCATATATTTT. Translation gives CASSPRQVQGPGNTIYF.

The genes are TRBV11-3 and TRBJ1-2, with 8 bases aligning to TRBD1. Germline CDR1 is SGHNT and CDR2 is YENEEA. J was trimmed by 6 bases and V by 6 bases; bases with no gene match: 9. This CDR3 contains 14 residues. In DNA form, the CDR3 reads TGTGCCAGCAGTCTGCTCCAGGGGGCGCATGGCTACACCTTC. It yields the protein CASSLLQGAHGYTF.

The chain is built from TRBV11-3 and TRBJ2-7; perhaps TRBD1 as D (5 bases). The V end was cut by 1 base, the J end by 5 bases, with 18 bases between. The germline V gene has CDR1 SGHNT and CDR2 YENEEA. The CDR3 runs to 16 residues. The CDR3, as DNA: TGTGCCAGCAGCTTAGGCGCAGGGCAGTCATCCCACGAGCAGTACGTC. It codes for CASSLGAGQSSHEQYV.

As for this clone: A read error may produce the germline difference seen at one junction end. The V gene is TRBV11-3, the J gene TRBJ2-3; a weak D match, TRBD2 (6 bases). There are 15 residues in the CDR3. Germline CDR1 SGHNT, CDR2 YENEEA. The CDR3 sequence: CANSLWGVSTDTQYF. The CDR3 bases are TGTGCCAACAGCTTATGGGGGGTCAGCACAGATACGCAGTATTTT.

The chain recombines TRBV5-1 with TRBJ1-2; D possibly corresponds to TRBD1 (5 bases). Germline-derived CDR1 and CDR2 are SGHRS and YFSETQ. The length of the CDR3 is 14 residues. The V gene lost 5 bases and the J gene lost 1 base, with 12 bases spanning the gap. CDR3 loop: CASSSAGYNYGYTF. CDR3 DNA: TGCGCCAGCAGTTCTGCAGGGTATAACTATGGCTACACCTTC.

The chain has TRBV6-8 and TRBJ2-1; 7 bases match TRBD1. This CDR3 comprises 18 residues. J lost 0 bases, V lost 8 bases, and 16 bases had no gene match. The germline gives CDR1 MNHGY, CDR2 SAAAGT. CDR3 residues: CASQGVAVRISSYNEQFF. Here the CDR3 DNA reads TGTGCCAGCCAGGGGGTGGCGGTTCGAATTAGCTCCTACAATGAGCAGTTCTTC.

This clone was seen just once. This sequence joins TRBV11-3 and TRBJ1-4; 8 bases map to TRBD1. Germline V lookup: CDR1 SGHNT, CDR2 YENEEA. The CDR3 totals 15 residues. The junction had 9 bases not matched to a gene; V was cut back by 5 bases and J by 7 bases. The CDR3 spells CASSPTGGTGEKLFF. The CDR3, as DNA: TGTGCCAGCAGCCCAACAGGGGGAACGGGTGAAAAACTGTTTTTT.

The chain couples TRBV7-5 to TRBJ2-5; no DNA check was done on the table's D call, TRBD1. TRBV7-5 counts as a pseudogene. The CDR3 sequence is 14 residues long. In DNA form, the CDR3 reads TGTGCCAGCAGCACCCGGACAGGGAAGGAGACCCAGTACTTC. It encodes CASSTRTGKETQYF.